The next 14 T cell receptor beta chains were all read from a single sample in a study of blood T cell repertoires in COVID-19. The table came from immunoSEQ multiplex PCR; TCRdb's copy has only in-frame clones and leaves some out. The data contain about 190,000 clones, approximately 81% of them singletons. The sequencing sample was made of peripheral blood. These receptors were taken from a human donor in a cohort sampled during active COVID-19.

The chain recombines TRBV6-5 with TRBJ2-7; perhaps TRBD2 as D (6 bases). This CDR3 region has 14 residues. Deletions cut 1 base from V and 2 bases from J, with 9 bases between. Germline V lookup: CDR1 MNHEY, CDR2 SVGAGI. The CDR3 nucleotides read TGTGCCAGCAGTTACTTACCGGGGGCCTACGAGCAGTACTTC. Protein sequence: CASSYLPGAYEQYF.

The chain employs TRBV7-8 and TRBJ2-4; TRBD1 matches 7 bases. Germline V lookup: CDR1 SGHVS, CDR2 FQNEAQ. Losses at the gene ends were 3 bases for V and 1 base for J; bases not matched to a gene: 12. The CDR3 length is 18 residues. The chain's CDR3 is CASSFQQGSRGAKNIQYF. In nucleotides, the CDR3 is TGTGCCAGCAGCTTTCAACAGGGGTCGCGCGGGGCCAAAAACATTCAGTACTTC.

The chain joins TRBV10-2 to TRBJ2-1; 7 nucleotides match TRBD2. The V gene end was trimmed by 5 bases and the J gene end by 7 bases; junction bases not matched to a gene: 11. Per germline, CDR1 WSHSY and CDR2 SAAADI. There are 15 residues in the CDR3. The CDR3 here is CASSRRAGEWNEQFF. CDR3 coding DNA: TGCGCCAGCAGTCGGCGGGCGGGAGAGTGGAATGAGCAGTTCTTC.

The genes are TRBV10-2 and TRBJ1-5, with D maybe TRBD1 (6 bases). The V end was cut by 0 bases, the J end by 4 bases, with 13 bases between. The CDR3 extends over 16 amino acids. CDR1 and CDR2 from the germline V gene are WSHSY and SAAADI. The DNA of the CDR3 is TGCGCCAGCAGTGAGTCGGGGGGGCGGGGGAATCAGCCCCAGCATTTT. Protein sequence: CASSESGGRGNQPQHF.

CDR3 nucleotides: TGTGCCAGCAGTGAAACAGGGGAAAAAGTGAACACTGAAGCTTTCTTT. Translated: CASSETGEKVNTEAFF. The J gene is TRBJ1-1, the V gene TRBV2; 7 nucleotides agree with TRBD1. J lost 0 bases, V lost 2 bases, and 6 bases had no gene match. The CDR3 contains 16 residues. Germline V gene lookup returns CDR1 SNHLY and CDR2 FYNNEI.

The CDR3 nucleotides are TGTGCCAGCAGGCGACCGGGACAGCACAATCAGCCCCAGCATTTT. It translates to CASRRPGQHNQPQHF. The V and J genes are TRBV6-5 and TRBJ1-5; TRBD1 aligns across 7 bases. The CDR3 runs 15 residues. J gave up 3 bases and V 6 bases, and 8 bases lay outside the gene matches. Germline V CDR1 and CDR2: MNHEY, SVGAGI.

V is TRBV11-2 and J is TRBJ2-2; TRBD2 aligns across 12 bases. This CDR3 contains 16 residues. Trimming took 5 bases from V and 2 from J; bases not matched to a gene: 3. CDR1 SGHAT and CDR2 FQNNGV come from the germline V gene. The CDR3 DNA follows: TGTGCCAGCAGCCAACTAGCGGGGGGCAACACCGGGGAGCTGTTTTTT. This codes for CASSQLAGGNTGELFF.

The chain's CDR3 is CASSQEMWRGTNIQYF. The CDR3 nucleotides read TGTGCCAGCAGCCAAGAAATGTGGCGGGGGACGAACATTCAGTACTTC. V usage is TRBV3-1 (or the pseudogene TRBV3-2) and J usage is TRBJ2-4; TRBD2 aligns across 7 bases. Unmatched junction bases numbered 9, after V lost 0 bases and J lost 7 bases. Germline V gene data show CDR1 as LGHDT and CDR2 as YNNKEL (reference sequence). This CDR3 is built from 16 residues.

The V and J genes are TRBV10-3 and TRBJ2-3; a weak D match, TRBD1 (5 bases). Per germline, CDR1 ENHRY and CDR2 SYGVKD. Trimming cost V 6 bases and J 2 bases, with 18 bases left between them. The length of the CDR3 is 16 residues. For the CDR3, the DNA is TGTGCCATCAGAGCTGGTCCAGGGCCTCTCACAGATACGCAGTATTTT. Its translation: CAIRAGPGPLTDTQYF.

V is TRBV5-1 and J is TRBJ2-2; 12 bases line up with TRBD2. The CDR3 extends over 16 amino acids. V shed 4 bases and J 0 bases; nucleotides not matched to a gene: 1. Germline V CDR1 and CDR2: SGHRS, YFSETQ. CDR3 sequence (DNA): TGCGCCAGCAGCCCTAGCGGGGGGGCGAACACCGGGGAGCTGTTTTTT. Residues: CASSPSGGANTGELFF.

The gene calls are TRBV5-8 and TRBJ2-7; 7 bases map to TRBD1. This CDR3 comprises 12 residues. The germline gives CDR1 SGHTS, CDR2 YDEGEE. The ends lost 2 bases at V and 13 bases at J; junction bases unmatched: 9. CDR3 region: CASSFDRVHAYF. In DNA form, the CDR3 reads TGTGCCAGCAGCTTCGACAGGGTTCATGCATACTTC. Filled out from reference TRBV5-8 and TRBJ2-7, the complete variable domain reads EAGVTQSPTHLIKTRGQQATLRCSPISGHTSVYWYQQALGLGLQFLLWYDEGEERNRGNFPPRFSGRQFPNYSSELNVNALELEDSALYLCASSFDRVHAYFGPGTRLTVT.

The chain is built from TRBV6-6 and TRBJ2-1, with a tentative D call TRBD1 (6 bases). Germline-derived CDR1 and CDR2 are MNHNY and SVGAGI (reference sequence). This CDR3 is 15 amino acids long. V lost 4 bases to trimming and J lost 3 bases, with 13 bases between them. CDR3 bases: TGTGCCAGCAGTTGGGGAAAGGGGGTCTACAATGAGCAGTTCTTC. It specifies CASSWGKGVYNEQFF.

This clone came up a few times. The J gene is TRBJ1-2, the V gene TRBV5-1, with 12 positions matching TRBD1. The CDR3 has 14 residues. In germline, CDR1 is SGHRS, CDR2 YFSETQ. V was pared by 4 bases and J by 8 bases, with 6 bases of the junction left unmatched. Here the CDR3 reads CASSQGQGAQGYTF. The CDR3 bases are TGCGCCAGCAGCCAGGGACAGGGGGCGCAGGGCTACACCTTC.

Only one count was recorded for this clone. The chain links TRBV15 to TRBJ1-2, with TRBD1 as a possible D gene (6 bases). The CDR3 consists of 17 residues. V was cut by 1 base and J by 5 bases, with 20 bases left in between. Per the germline V gene, CDR1 is LNHNV and CDR2 is YYDKDF (reference sequence). This chain's CDR3 is CATSRVLQGAQTYGYTF. As DNA, the CDR3 is TGTGCCACCAGCAGAGTTTTACAGGGAGCACAGACATATGGCTACACCTTC.